This TCR beta chain was recovered during a study of memory CD4+ T cells and cytomegalovirus serostatus (dated by TCRdb to between 2018 and 2021). For the wider study: The cohort included roughly 35 healthy adults from Belgium, of whom 9 were CMV seropositive and about 25 were CMV seronegative. CD4+ memory TCRbeta repertoires of a Belgian cohort with known cytomegalovirus serostatus were sequenced in order to replicate a published TCR-based CMV serostatus classifier. The study at large found these results: Among the roughly 160 previously reported CMV-associated TCRbeta sequences, 67 showed up in the CD4+ memory repertoires, with each one found in between one and five individuals. On the Belgian cohort, the classifier built on the original framework reached a median bootstrapped AUC of roughly 0.94, with a 95% CI of 0.76-1.00. Unlike the original study, which covered naive and memory CD4+ and CD8+ populations, the Belgian study sequenced only CD4+CD45RO+ memory cells. The results were interpreted as suggesting that the CMV-associated TCR signature is largely present in the CD4+ memory repertoire. For predicting CMV serostatus, the median bootstrapped AUC was 0.95 using the original framework and 0.91 using a US-trained random forest.

The Quick-DNA Microprep Kit was used to extract genomic DNA from the sorted cells. Amplification of TCRbeta DNA was done with the immunoSEQ hsTCRbeta kit, following the protocol from the manufacturer. An Illumina MiSeq instrument was used to sequence the TCRbeta libraries. The authors' pipeline ran thus. Following removal of out-of-frame sequences, roughly 2 million distinct TCRbeta sequences were retained, with an average of about 70,000 per individual. Each individual was scored by the count of roughly 160 previously reported CMV-associated TCRbeta sequences and the total productive distinct TCRbeta count. A beta-binomial model was reimplemented in Python, and scikit-learn random forests with default parameters were trained on data from the US cohort. Classifier performance on the Belgian cohort was reported as the median AUC with percentile confidence intervals calculated over 10,000 bootstrap iterations. This immuneACCESS table, as held by TCRdb, lists in-frame sequences with V and J called but not all clones. Of the missing ones, under half trace to an unresolved V gene in checked studies; the others have no known cause. V and J calls and clone size are given by that table; D and trimming were obtained from the DNA. This sample comprises 52,000 or so clones, around 78% of them detected only once. Around 1.5% of the sample lies in the top ten.

V is pruned by 4 bases and J by 5 bases, leaving 10 bases of the junction without a gene match. There are 17 amino acids in the CDR3, from cysteine to phenylalanine inclusive. Only the CDR3 portion is preserved as DNA: 51 bases, with reading frame beginning at the first base. CDR1 and CDR2 (SNHLY, FYNNEI) derive from the germline V gene. Single viable CD3+CD4+CD8-CD45RO+ cells were sorted as memory CD4+ T cells on a FACSAria II. To determine CMV serostatus, a Roche Elecsys assay was used that detects serum IgG against CMV pp150, pp28, p38 and p52. After the samples were thawed, total CD4+ T cells were enriched through positive selection using CD4 magnetic microbeads. The samples came from a different study that was designed specifically to examine the CD4+ T cell memory repertoire. Peripheral blood mononuclear cells were isolated and cryopreserved according to standard operating procedures, and serum was stored at -80 degrees C. The staining relied on CD3-PerCP (BW264/56), CD4-APC (RPA-T4), CD45RO-PE (UCHT1) and CD8-Pacific Orange (3B5) antibodies, and Sytox blue was used to exclude non-viable cells.

This clone was counted a few times. The antigen this receptor binds is unknown. The record has no base qualities; no much larger clone is one base away. This receptor was obtained from an adult in good health and CMV-seronegative. The chain is encoded by TRBV2 joined to TRBJ2-1, with 11 bases in between that match TRBD2. The sequenced sample consisted of memory CD4+ T cells from blood. The CDR3 is CASSGAYSGRAHNEQFF. The base sequence is TGTGCCAGCAGTGGGGCCTATAGCGGGAGGGCCCACAATGAGCAGTTCTTC.